The rows below give T cell receptor beta chains drawn from one sample of a study of blood T cell repertoires in COVID-19. Produced via immunoSEQ multiplex PCR; TCRdb's table is partial and in-frame only. The data show 250,000 to 300,000 clones, 88% seen once. Sample: PBMCs or T cells enriched from blood (not recorded which). The receptors stem from a woman under 40 who had recovered from COVID-19. The CDR3 runs from the conserved cysteine through the conserved F or W. The D gene is left open where the match is weak. Not every row has a clone size; where given, it reads once, few, many or a size class.

clone_size,v_call,j_call,d_call,cdr3_nt,cdr3_aa
-,TRBV14,TRBJ1-1,-,TGTGCCAGCAGCCAAGAGGGCAGGATGCTTGAAGCTTTCTTT,CASSQEGRMLEAFF
-,TRBV12-3/TRBV12-4,TRBJ1-1,-,TGTGCCAGCGTCCTTGAAGCGAACACTGAAGCTTTCTTT,CASVLEANTEAFF
-,TRBV30,TRBJ1-3,-,TGTGCCTGGGACGGGGTCTCTGGAAACACCATATATTTT,CAWDGVSGNTIYF
-,TRBV19,TRBJ2-7,TRBD2,TGTGCCAGTAGAAGCCTAGCGGATTACGAGCAGTACTTC,CASRSLADYEQYF
-,TRBV7-3,TRBJ2-3,TRBD2,TGTGCCAGCAGACCCGGACTAGCGGGAGGGGATACGCAGTATTTT,CASRPGLAGGDTQYF
-,TRBV7-3,TRBJ1-1,-,TGTGCCAGCAGCTTAGGACTACGCAACACTGAAGCTTTCTTT,CASSLGLRNTEAFF
-,TRBV18,TRBJ1-2,TRBD1,TGTGCCAGCTCACGAGGCCGGGGACAGGGGGCAGGGAACTATGGCTACACCTTC,CASSRGRGQGAGNYGYTF
-,TRBV12-5,TRBJ2-3,-,TGTGCTAGTGGTTTGGCCATGGGGGGGCGGAATACGCAGTATTTT,CASGLAMGGRNTQYF
-,TRBV18,TRBJ2-6,-,TGTGCCAGCTCGCTGACTAACTCTGGGGCCAACGTCCTGACTTTC,CASSLTNSGANVLTF
-,TRBV5-4,TRBJ2-1,TRBD2,TGTGCCAGCAGCCTTAGGACTAGCGTTGACAATGAGCAGTTCTTC,CASSLRTSVDNEQFF
-,TRBV6-5,TRBJ2-5,-,TGTGCCAGCAGTATGGACAGTCTGGATTACGAGACCCAGTACTTC,CASSMDSLDYETQYF
-,TRBV7-9,TRBJ2-2,TRBD1,TGTGCCAGCAGCCGGGACAGCTACACCGGGGAGCTGTTTTTT,CASSRDSYTGELFF
-,TRBV14,TRBJ1-1,-,TGTGCCAGCAGCCAGTTTCTCCAGGGTACCGCTTTCTTT,CASSQFLQGTAFF
-,TRBV7-9,TRBJ2-1,TRBD1,TGTGCCAGCAGCTTAGTTGACAGGGGGCCTTCTTACAATGAGCAGTTCTTC,CASSLVDRGPSYNEQFF
-,TRBV5-1,TRBJ2-1,-,TGCGCCACCCGTTTTGGAGGGACGGATAACAATGAGCAGTTCTTC,CATRFGGTDNNEQFF
-,TRBV7-6,TRBJ2-3,-,TGTGCCAGCAGCTTAGGGTCAGGCACAGATACGCAGTATTTT,CASSLGSGTDTQYF
-,TRBV3-1/TRBV3-2,TRBJ2-1,-,TGTGCCAGCACCAAGCCAGGGACTCCGCAATCATCAACCTCCTACAATGAGCAGTTCTTC,CASTKPGTPQSSTSYNEQFF
few,TRBV7-6,TRBJ1-6,TRBD1,TGTGCCAGCAGCTTAGAAGAAGGGACAGCTTCACCCCTCCACTTT,CASSLEEGTASPLHF
-,TRBV5-1,TRBJ2-3,TRBD2,TGCGCCAGCAGCCCGGATGGGACTAGCAGGGGATATAGCACAGATACGCAGTATTTT,CASSPDGTSRGYSTDTQYF
once,TRBV9,TRBJ1-5,TRBD1,TGTGCCAGCAGCTCCGGGACAGCAAATCAGCCCCAGCATTTT,CASSSGTANQPQHF
-,TRBV6-1,TRBJ2-5,TRBD1,TGTGCCAGCAGTTGGGACAGCCAAGAGACCCAGTACTTC,CASSWDSQETQYF
-,TRBV19,TRBJ1-2,-,TGTGCCAGTAGTATAGCGTCAGGGCAAGGCTACACCTTC,CASSIASGQGYTF
-,TRBV12-3/TRBV12-4,TRBJ1-2,-,TGTGCCAGCAGTCGATCGGACTATGGCTACACCTTC,CASSRSDYGYTF
-,TRBV5-8,TRBJ2-2,TRBD1,TGTGCCAGCAGCCCCGGGACAGGGCGAGACACCGGGGAGCTGTTTTTT,CASSPGTGRDTGELFF
-,TRBV29-1,TRBJ1-5,-,TGCAGCGTTGTTACAGCGGATCAGCCCCAGCATTTT,CSVVTADQPQHF
-,TRBV3-1/TRBV3-2,TRBJ2-3,-,TGTGCCAGCAGCCCCCAAGCGGCCTCAGATACGCAGTATTTT,CASSPQAASDTQYF
few,TRBV13,TRBJ1-1,-,TGTGCCAGCAGCTTAGGAGCGGGGCAGGTTACTGAAGCTTTCTTT,CASSLGAGQVTEAFF
-,TRBV6-5,TRBJ1-1,-,TGTGCCAGCAGGGACGGACTGACTGAAGCTTTCTTT,CASRDGLTEAFF
-,TRBV19,TRBJ2-1,TRBD1,TGTGCCAGTACCCAGGGGGCGAACAGGCCGAATGAGCAGTTCTTC,CASTQGANRPNEQFF
-,TRBV7-2,TRBJ1-1,-,TGTGCCAGCAGCTTATTACTGTCGAACACTGAAGCTTTCTTT,CASSLLLSNTEAFF
-,TRBV27,TRBJ1-5,-,TGTGCCAGCAGTTTACAGGGGAATCAGCCCCAGCATTTT,CASSLQGNQPQHF
-,TRBV5-1,TRBJ1-5,-,TGCGCCAGCAGCTTGGGAGGGCTGGGGGGTCAGCCCCAGCATTTT,CASSLGGLGGQPQHF
once,TRBV5-1,TRBJ2-5,-,TGCGCCAGCAGCTTGGGGACAGCCCTGGAGACCCAGTACTTC,CASSLGTALETQYF
-,TRBV10-1,TRBJ2-3,-,TGCGCCAGCAGTGACAGGGCCCGCACAGATACGCAGTATTTT,CASSDRARTDTQYF
-,TRBV2,TRBJ2-3,TRBD2,TGTGCCAGCGGGAGCGGGAGGGTAGATACGCAGTATTTT,CASGSGRVDTQYF
-,TRBV21-1,TRBJ1-5,-,TGTGCCAGCAGCTCCCAAAAACAGGGGTCCGTCAGCAATCAGCCCCAGCATTTT,CASSSQKQGSVSNQPQHF
-,TRBV5-4,TRBJ2-5,TRBD2,TGTGCCAGCAGCCTAAAGACTAGCGGGACAATTCAAGGGACCCAGTACTTC,CASSLKTSGTIQGTQYF
-,TRBV11-1,TRBJ2-2,-,TGTGCCAGCACCGCCGGAGGATCAGCGAGGACCGGGGAGCTGTTTTTT,CASTAGGSARTGELFF
few,TRBV7-3,TRBJ2-1,-,TGTGCCAGCAGCCTTAGGGGGTATCCGGGAAGGGATGGTGAGCAGTTCTTC,CASSLRGYPGRDGEQFF
-,TRBV6-5,TRBJ2-7,-,TGTGCCAGCAGTTCCCGGACTGGAGCTCCCTACGAGCAGTACTTC,CASSSRTGAPYEQYF
-,TRBV27,TRBJ1-5,-,TGTGCCAGCAGTTTTGCAGCGTATAGCAATCAGCCCCAGCATTTT,CASSFAAYSNQPQHF